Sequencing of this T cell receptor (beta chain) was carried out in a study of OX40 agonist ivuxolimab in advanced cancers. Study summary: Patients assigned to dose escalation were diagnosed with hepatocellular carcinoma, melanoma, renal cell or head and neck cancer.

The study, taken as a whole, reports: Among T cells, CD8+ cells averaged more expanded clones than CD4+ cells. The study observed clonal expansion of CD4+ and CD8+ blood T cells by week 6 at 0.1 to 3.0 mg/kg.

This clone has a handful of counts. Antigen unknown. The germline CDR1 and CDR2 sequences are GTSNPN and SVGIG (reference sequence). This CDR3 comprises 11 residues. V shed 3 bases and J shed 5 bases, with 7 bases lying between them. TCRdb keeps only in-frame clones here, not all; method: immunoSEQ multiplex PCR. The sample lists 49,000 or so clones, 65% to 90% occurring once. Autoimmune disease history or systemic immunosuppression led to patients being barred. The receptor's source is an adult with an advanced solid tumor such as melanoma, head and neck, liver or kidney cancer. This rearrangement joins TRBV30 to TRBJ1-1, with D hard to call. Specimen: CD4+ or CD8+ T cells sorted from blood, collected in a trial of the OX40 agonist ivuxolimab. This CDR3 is CAWRERTEAFF. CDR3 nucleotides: TGTGCCTGGAGGGAGAGGACTGAAGCTTTCTTT.